This TCR beta chain stems from a study of T-cell memory formation after mild COVID-19. Study summary: For the most part, TCR clusters were specific to one donor. Broader study findings: Proof of SARS-CoV-2 specificity was absent for the second-wave clones that crested on day 37. Clones that contracted from day 15 to 85 had balanced CD4/CD8; later expanders were CD4+ biased. A subset of responding clones appeared in pre-infection memory, suggesting cross-reactive memory joined.

Trimming at V came to 5 bases and at J to 8 bases, leaving 11 bases not matched to a gene. Per germline, CDR1 SGHVS and CDR2 FNYEAQ. The CDR3 extends over 15 amino acids. Regarding this clonotype: Antigen specificity is unknown.

TCRdb independently ran MiXCR on the 5' RACE reads; one entry per CDR3 protein. The sample lists about 340,000 distinct CDR3 sequences; 20% to 25% were seen once. The sample comprised PBMCs or a T cell subset sorted from them (not recorded which). This clonotype was obtained from a man younger than 30 who had mild COVID-19 (a few samples of this study predate the infection). Cell type and time point are not known. The gene calls are TRBV7-6 and TRBJ1-4; 7 bases match TRBD1. Written as DNA, the CDR3 is TGTGCCAGCAGCCCTACAGGGGTCGTGGGCGAAAAACTGTTTTTT. It translates to CASSPTGVVGEKLFF.